The clone carrying this T cell receptor beta chain was seen a few times. Assay: immunoSEQ multiplex PCR; the TCRdb copy retains only in-frame clones and omits some. The table includes hundreds of thousands of clones, roughly 90% detected once. Germline CDR1 ENHRY, CDR2 SYGVKD. The CDR3 spans 15 residues. J gave up 4 bases and V 2 bases, and 7 bases lay outside the gene matches. The data are from a study of blood T cell repertoires in COVID-19. At the level of the study: Samples representing acute and convalescent COVID-19 were sourced from the United States, Italy and Spain. Sources were T cells, B-cell-depleted T cells, or PBMCs; the material itself was cDNA or gDNA.

This TCR was sampled from a woman in her 70s with COVID-19, enrolled during active disease. The V gene is TRBV10-3, the J gene TRBJ1-1; 7 nucleotides match TRBD1. Sequencing was done on a sample of peripheral blood. CDR3 coding DNA: TGTGCCATCAGTGAGGGAGGGGGCGTGGCCACTGAAGCTTTCTTT. It encodes CAISEGGGVATEAFF.